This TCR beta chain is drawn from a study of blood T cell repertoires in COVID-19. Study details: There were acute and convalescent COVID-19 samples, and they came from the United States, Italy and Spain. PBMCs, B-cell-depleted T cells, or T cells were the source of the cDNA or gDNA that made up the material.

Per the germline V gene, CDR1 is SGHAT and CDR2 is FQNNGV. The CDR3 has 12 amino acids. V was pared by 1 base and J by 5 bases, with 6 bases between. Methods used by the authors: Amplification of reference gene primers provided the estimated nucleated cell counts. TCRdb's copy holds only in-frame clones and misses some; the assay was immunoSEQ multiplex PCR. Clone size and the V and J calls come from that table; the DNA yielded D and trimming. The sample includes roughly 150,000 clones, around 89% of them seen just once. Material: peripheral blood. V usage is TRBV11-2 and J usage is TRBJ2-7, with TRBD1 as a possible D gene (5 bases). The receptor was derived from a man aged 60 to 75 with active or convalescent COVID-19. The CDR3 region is CASSLGGHEQYF. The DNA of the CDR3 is TGTGCCAGCAGCTTAGGGGGCCACGAGCAGTACTTC.